This TCR beta chain was sequenced in a study of graft-versus-host responses after intestinal transplantation. Study overall: Recipients uniformly received anti-thymocyte globulin induction, followed by tacrolimus and steroids for about three years.

From germline, CDR1 is ENHRY and CDR2 SYGVKD. The V end lost 4 bases, the J end lost 7 bases, and 17 bases lay between the germline ends. This CDR3 has 15 residues. As concerns this clone: Its antigen is currently unknown.

Produced via immunoSEQ multiplex PCR; TCRdb's table is partial and in-frame only. In the table there are approximately 70,000 clones, around 92% of which are singletons. This sequence joins TRBV10-3 and TRBJ1-5, with D possibly being TRBD1 (6 bases). This receptor was obtained from a human donor who received an intestinal transplant. Sequencing used unstimulated CD8+ T cells sorted from spleen or lymph node cells, obtained before intestinal transplant. The CDR3 region is CAISVKTGKGQPQHF. The DNA for the CDR3 is TGTGCCATCAGTGTAAAAACAGGGAAGGGCCAGCCCCAGCATTTT.